This T cell receptor (beta chain) was recorded in a study of shared clonotypes between healthy human individuals. Sequencing used immunoSEQ multiplex PCR; TCRdb keeps in-frame clones, though not all of them. The sample carries around 2.3 million clones, roughly 95% recorded once. Turning to this clone: The antigen is unknown. Without the conserved terminal phenylalanine or tryptophan, this CDR3 likely stems from a read error.

Study outcomes and limitations: Against clonotypes common to all four donors, non-shared ones had lower generation probabilities.

The CDR3 is 12 amino acids. Trimming pared 0 bases from V and 1 base from J, leaving 3 bases between. CDR1 and CDR2 (germline): GTSNPN, SVGIG (reference sequence). The sample consisted of naive CD4+ T cells sorted from blood. The subset is: CD45RA+ positively selected. The chain has TRBV30 and TRBJ1-1, with D uncertain. This receptor was obtained from a man aged 18 to 29 in good health. As DNA, the CDR3 is TGTGCCTGGAGTGTAGCGAACACTGAAGCTTTCCTT. Translating gives CAWSVANTEAFL.